What follows describes a single TCR beta chain. This record comes from a study of T cell clonotyping in hematopoietic cell transplantation. V dropped 5 bases and J dropped 4; count of bases not matched to a gene: 2. The V gene's germline CDR1 is SNHLY and CDR2 FYNNEI. The CDR3 has 15 amino acids. Repertoires were generated with immunoSEQ multiplex PCR, while TCRdb's copy carries only in-frame clones and drops some. The sample lists thousands of clones; almost 80% were seen once. The clonotype was recovered from a male patient aged 35-55 years who had an allogeneic stem cell transplant from a related donor, so the T cells may come from the graft donor. Some clones in this sample may be carry-over from other donors' samples. The sample was PBMCs, taken 180 days after allogeneic stem cell transplant. The V and J genes are TRBV2 and TRBJ1-6; 10 bases agree with TRBD1. CDR3 region: CASSTGQGYNSPLHF. The CDR3 bases are TGTGCCAGCAGTACGGGACAGGGGTATAATTCACCCCTCCACTTT.